The 6 T cell receptor beta chains listed next were all sequenced from one sample in a study of shared clonotypes between healthy human individuals. TCRdb's table, derived via immunoSEQ multiplex PCR, lists solely in-frame clones and lacks some. The table shows some 680,000 clones, with 73% occurring only once. The sequenced material came from memory CD4+ T cells sorted from blood. The subset: CD45RA-negative fraction. The source is a woman aged 25 to 39 in good health.

The chain has TRBV28 and TRBJ2-1; 8 bases map to TRBD2. J gave up 4 bases and V 7 bases, and 6 bases lay outside the gene matches. The CDR3 extends over 14 amino acids. CDR1 is MDHEN and CDR2 is SYDVKM in the germline V gene. CDR3 in DNA: TGTGCCAGCAAGGCTAGCGGGTCTTACAATGAGCAGTTCTTC. Translated, it gives CASKASGSYNEQFF.

The chain carries TRBV19 and TRBJ2-2; D possibly corresponds to TRBD1 (6 bases). The V end was cut by 5 bases, the J end by 2 bases, with 9 bases between. Germline-derived CDR1 and CDR2 are LNHDA and SQIVND (reference sequence). There are 14 residues in the CDR3. The CDR3 DNA is TGTGCCAGTAGTGCACAGGGAAACACCGGGGAGCTGTTTTTT. This gives the protein CASSAQGNTGELFF.

This clone has only a few counts. The rearrangement joins TRBV2 to TRBJ1-4, with 7 bases matching TRBD1. Trimming took 9 bases from V and 4 from J; bases not matched to a gene: 2. The germline CDR1 and CDR2 sequences are SNHLY and FYNNEI. The CDR3 length is 12 residues. CDR3 region: CASQGVNEKLFF. The CDR3, as DNA: TGTGCCAGTCAGGGGGTTAATGAAAAACTGTTTTTT.

This chain links TRBV28 with TRBJ1-4; the D gene is possibly TRBD1 (6 bases). Trimming left V 0 bases short and J 14 bases short, with 13 bases between. Germline lookup yields CDR1 MDHEN and CDR2 SYDVKM. The CDR3 runs to 13 residues. CDR3 in amino acids: CASSLWGGLGLFF. As DNA, the CDR3 is TGTGCCAGCAGTTTATGGGGGGGCCTCGGGCTGTTTTTT.

The chain combines TRBV5-6 with TRBJ2-2; a possible D gene is TRBD1 (6 bases). Germline CDR1 reads SGHDT; CDR2 reads YYEEEE. This CDR3 spans 17 amino acids. V dropped 0 bases and J dropped 2 bases, with 14 bases sitting between them. DNA of the CDR3: TGTGCCAGCAGCTTGGATCTCGGGACAACCAACACCGGGGAGCTGTTTTTT. This codes for CASSLDLGTTNTGELFF.

The chain recombines TRBV7-9 with TRBJ2-3; D uncertain. The CDR3 totals 11 residues. Germline V gene data show CDR1 as SEHNR and CDR2 as FQNEAQ (reference sequence). Trimming stripped 7 bases from V and 5 bases from J, with 7 bases between. The CDR3 here is CASTLRDTQYF. CDR3 nucleotide sequence: TGTGCCAGCACACTTCGAGATACGCAGTATTTT.